This T cell receptor beta chain was sequenced in a study of beta chain features in type 1 diabetes. Study-wide context: The patient and healthy donor groups were comparable for age, gender and cell yields. Study conclusions and caveats: For patients, the naive, central memory and Treg TCRB repertoires appeared more alike than for healthy donors.

Germline V CDR1 and CDR2: MNHNS, SASEGT. The CDR3 runs to 14 residues. After removal of 8 bases from V and 7 bases from J, the junction contained 8 bases not matched to a gene. Of the isolated RNA, all was reverse transcribed, and so the sequenced material was expressed TCRB transcripts. The data were produced by immunoSEQ multiplex PCR, yet TCRdb's version contains in-frame clones alone and is incomplete. This table has around 400,000 clones, roughly an eighth appearing once. Worth noting for this clone: Its antigen is currently unknown.

The chain has TRBV6-1 and TRBJ2-1; 10 nucleotides line up with TRBD1. The sequence derives from a man aged 18 to 30 in good health. The sample comprised naive CD4+ T cells from blood. CDR3 nucleotide sequence: TGTGCCAGCCCCAGGGGACAGGGGACGAATGAGCAGTTCTTC. Protein product: CASPRGQGTNEQFF.